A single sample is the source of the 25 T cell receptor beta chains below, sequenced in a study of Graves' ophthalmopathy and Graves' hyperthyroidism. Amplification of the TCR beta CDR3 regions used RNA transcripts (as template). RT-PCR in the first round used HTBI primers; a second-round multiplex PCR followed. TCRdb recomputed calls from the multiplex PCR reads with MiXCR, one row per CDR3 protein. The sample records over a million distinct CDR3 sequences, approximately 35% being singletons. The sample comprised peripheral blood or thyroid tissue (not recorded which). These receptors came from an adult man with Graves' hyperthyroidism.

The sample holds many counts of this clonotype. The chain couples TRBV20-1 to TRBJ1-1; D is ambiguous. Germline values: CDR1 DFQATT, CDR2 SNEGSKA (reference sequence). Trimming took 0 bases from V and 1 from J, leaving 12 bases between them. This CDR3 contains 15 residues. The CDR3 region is CSARDFYGRNTEAFF. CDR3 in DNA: TGCAGTGCTAGAGATTTTTACGGAAGGAACACTGAAGCTTTCTTT.

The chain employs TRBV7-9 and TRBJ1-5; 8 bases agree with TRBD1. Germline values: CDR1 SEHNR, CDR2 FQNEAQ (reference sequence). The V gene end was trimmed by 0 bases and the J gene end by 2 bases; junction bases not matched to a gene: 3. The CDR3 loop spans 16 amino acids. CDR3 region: CASSLAHRGGNQPQHF. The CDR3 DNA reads TGTGCCAGCAGCTTAGCGCACAGGGGGGGCAATCAGCCCCAGCATTTT.

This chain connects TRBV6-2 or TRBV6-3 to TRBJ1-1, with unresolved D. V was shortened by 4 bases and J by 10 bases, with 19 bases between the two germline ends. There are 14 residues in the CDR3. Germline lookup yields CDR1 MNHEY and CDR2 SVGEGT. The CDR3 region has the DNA TGTGCCAGCAGTTTCTCCTTTTTGGGTCTTGTAGCTTTCTTT. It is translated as CASSFSFLGLVAFF.

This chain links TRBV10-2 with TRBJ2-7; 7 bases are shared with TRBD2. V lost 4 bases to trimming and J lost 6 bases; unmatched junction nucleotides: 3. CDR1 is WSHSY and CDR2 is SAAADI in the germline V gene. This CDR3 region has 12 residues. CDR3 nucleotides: TGCGCCAGCAGTGCCGGACTAGTCGAGCAGTACTTC. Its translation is CASSAGLVEQYF.

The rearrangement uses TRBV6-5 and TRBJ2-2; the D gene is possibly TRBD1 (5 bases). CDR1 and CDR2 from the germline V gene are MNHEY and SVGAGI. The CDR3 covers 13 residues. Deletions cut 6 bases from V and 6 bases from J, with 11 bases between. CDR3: CASRHLGAGELFF. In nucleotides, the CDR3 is TGTGCCAGCAGACATCTAGGGGCCGGGGAGCTGTTTTTT.

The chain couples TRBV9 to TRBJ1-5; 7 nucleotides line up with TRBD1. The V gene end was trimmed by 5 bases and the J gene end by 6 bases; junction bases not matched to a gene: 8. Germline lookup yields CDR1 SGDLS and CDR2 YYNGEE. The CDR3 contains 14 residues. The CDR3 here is CASSARQGPQPQHF. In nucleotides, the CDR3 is TGTGCCAGCAGTGCACGACAGGGCCCTCAGCCCCAGCATTTT.

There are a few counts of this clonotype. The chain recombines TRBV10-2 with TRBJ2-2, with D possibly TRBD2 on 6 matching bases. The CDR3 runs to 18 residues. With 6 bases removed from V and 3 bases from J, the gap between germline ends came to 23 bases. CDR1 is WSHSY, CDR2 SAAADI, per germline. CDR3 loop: CASRGDSGNSYDTGELFF. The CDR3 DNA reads TGCGCCAGCAGGGGGGACTCGGGCAATTCTTATGACACCGGGGAGCTGTTTTTT.

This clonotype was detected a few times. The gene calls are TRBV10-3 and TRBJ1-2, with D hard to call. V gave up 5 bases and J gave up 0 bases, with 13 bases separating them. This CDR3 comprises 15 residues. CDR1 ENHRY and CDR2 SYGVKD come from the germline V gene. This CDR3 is CAISQDHLTNYGYTF. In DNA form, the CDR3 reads TGTGCCATCAGTCAGGACCATCTAACTAACTATGGCTACACCTTC.

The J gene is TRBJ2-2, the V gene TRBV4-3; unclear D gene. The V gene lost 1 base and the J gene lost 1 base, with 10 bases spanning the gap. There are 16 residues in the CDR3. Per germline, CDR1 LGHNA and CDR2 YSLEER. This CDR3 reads CASSQVGGVNTGELFF. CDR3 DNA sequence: TGCGCCAGCAGCCAAGTTGGCGGAGTGAACACCGGGGAGCTGTTTTTT.

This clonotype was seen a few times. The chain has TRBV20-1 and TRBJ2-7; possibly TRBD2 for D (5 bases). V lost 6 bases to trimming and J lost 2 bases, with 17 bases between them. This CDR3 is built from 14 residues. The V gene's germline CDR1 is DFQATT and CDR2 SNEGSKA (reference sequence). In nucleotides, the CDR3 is TGCAGTGCCCGAGGGCCACAATCGACCTACGAGCAGTACTTC. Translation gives CSARGPQSTYEQYF.

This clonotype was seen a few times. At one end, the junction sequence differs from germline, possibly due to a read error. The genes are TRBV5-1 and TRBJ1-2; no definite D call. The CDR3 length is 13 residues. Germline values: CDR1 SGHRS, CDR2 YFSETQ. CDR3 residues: CASSVTEDGGYTF. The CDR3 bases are TGTGCCAGCAGCGTTACAGAGGACGGGGGCTACACCTTC.

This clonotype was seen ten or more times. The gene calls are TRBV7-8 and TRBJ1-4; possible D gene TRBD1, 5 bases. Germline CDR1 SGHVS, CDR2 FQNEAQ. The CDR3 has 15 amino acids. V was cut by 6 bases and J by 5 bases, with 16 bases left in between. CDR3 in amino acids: CASSLPGRGNEKLFF. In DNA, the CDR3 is TGTGCCAGCAGTCTACCGGGACGGGGAAATGAAAAACTGTTTTTT.

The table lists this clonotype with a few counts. The CDR3 is CSARDPWITNYGYTF. CDR3 coding DNA: TGCAGTGCTAGAGACCCGTGGATCACGAACTATGGCTACACCTTC. The V call is TRBV20-1, the J call TRBJ1-2; D is undetermined. Trimming left V 0 bases short and J 2 bases short, with 13 bases between. This CDR3 is 15 amino acids long. The germline gives CDR1 DFQATT, CDR2 SNEGSKA (reference sequence).

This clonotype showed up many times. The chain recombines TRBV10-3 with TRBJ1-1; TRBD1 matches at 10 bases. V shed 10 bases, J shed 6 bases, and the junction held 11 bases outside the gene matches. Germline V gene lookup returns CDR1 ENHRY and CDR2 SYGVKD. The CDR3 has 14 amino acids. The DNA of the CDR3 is TGTGCCACTAACCCCGGGACAGGGGAGTCTGAAGCTTTCTTT. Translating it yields CATNPGTGESEAFF.

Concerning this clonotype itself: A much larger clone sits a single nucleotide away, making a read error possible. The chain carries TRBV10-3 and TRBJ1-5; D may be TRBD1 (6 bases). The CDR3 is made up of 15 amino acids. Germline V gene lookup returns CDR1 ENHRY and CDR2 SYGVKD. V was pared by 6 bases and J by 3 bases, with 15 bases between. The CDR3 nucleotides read TGTGCCATCAGGTCAGGGGTAGCTGACAATCAGCCCCAGCATTTT. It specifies CAIRSGVADNQPQHF.

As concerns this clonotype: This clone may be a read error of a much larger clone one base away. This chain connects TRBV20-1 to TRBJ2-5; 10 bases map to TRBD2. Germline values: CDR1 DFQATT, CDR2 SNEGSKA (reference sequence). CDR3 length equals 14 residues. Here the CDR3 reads CSAGEAGGQEAQYF. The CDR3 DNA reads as TGCAGTGCTGGGGAAGCGGGGGGGCAAGAGGCCCAGTACTTC.

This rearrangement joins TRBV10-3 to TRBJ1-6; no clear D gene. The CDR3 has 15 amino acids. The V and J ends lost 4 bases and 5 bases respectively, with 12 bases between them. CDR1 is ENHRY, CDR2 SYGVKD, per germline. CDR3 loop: CAISAPGTDNSPLHF. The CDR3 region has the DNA TGTGCCATCAGTGCTCCAGGCACCGATAATTCACCCCTCCACTTT.

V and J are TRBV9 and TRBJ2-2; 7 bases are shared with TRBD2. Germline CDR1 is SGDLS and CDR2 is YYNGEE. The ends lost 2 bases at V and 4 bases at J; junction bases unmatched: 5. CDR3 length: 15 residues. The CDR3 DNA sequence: TGTGCCAGCAGCGTTCTAGCGGCCACCACCGGGGAGCTGTTTTTT. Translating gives CASSVLAATTGELFF.

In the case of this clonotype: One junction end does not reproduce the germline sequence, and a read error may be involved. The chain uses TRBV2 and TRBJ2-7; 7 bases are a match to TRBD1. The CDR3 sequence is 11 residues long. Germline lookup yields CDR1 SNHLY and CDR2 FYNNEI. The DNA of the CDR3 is TGTGCCAGCAGCCAAGGCAGGCGACAGGGCTTC. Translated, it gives CASSQGRRQGF.

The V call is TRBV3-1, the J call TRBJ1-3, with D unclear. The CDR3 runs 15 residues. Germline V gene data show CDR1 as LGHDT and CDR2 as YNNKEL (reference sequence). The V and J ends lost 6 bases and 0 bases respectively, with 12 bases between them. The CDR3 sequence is CASSESVVSGNTIYF. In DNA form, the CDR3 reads TGTGCCAGCAGTGAGTCGGTAGTCTCTGGAAACACCATATATTTT.

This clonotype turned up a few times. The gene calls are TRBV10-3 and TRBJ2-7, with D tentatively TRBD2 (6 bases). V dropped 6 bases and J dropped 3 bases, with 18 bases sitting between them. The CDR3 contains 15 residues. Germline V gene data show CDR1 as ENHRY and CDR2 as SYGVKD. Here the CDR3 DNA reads TGTGCCATCAGCGACTCAGCTAGCGTGAGCTACGAGCAGTACTTC. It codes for CAISDSASVSYEQYF.

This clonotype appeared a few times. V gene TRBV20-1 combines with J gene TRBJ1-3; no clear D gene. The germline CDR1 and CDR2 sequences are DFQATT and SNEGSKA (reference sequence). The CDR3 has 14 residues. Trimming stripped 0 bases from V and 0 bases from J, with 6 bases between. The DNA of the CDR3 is TGCAGTGCTAGAGACCTCTACTCTGGAAACACCATATATTTT. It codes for CSARDLYSGNTIYF.

This CDR3 reads CASSTGLVVTGELFF. In DNA form, the CDR3 reads TGCGCCAGCAGTACAGGACTAGTTGTTACCGGGGAGCTGTTTTTT. V and J are TRBV5-1 and TRBJ2-2, with TRBD2 identical over 7 bases. Germline V lookup: CDR1 SGHRS, CDR2 YFSETQ. J was trimmed by 5 bases and V by 5 bases; bases with no gene match: 9. The CDR3 is 15 residues long.

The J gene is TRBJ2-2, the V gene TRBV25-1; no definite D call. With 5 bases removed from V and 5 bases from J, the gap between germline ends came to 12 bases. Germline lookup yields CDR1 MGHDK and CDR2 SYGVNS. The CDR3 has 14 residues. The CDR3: CASSLLPLTGELFF. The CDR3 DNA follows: TGTGCCAGCAGTTTATTGCCCCTTACCGGGGAGCTGTTTTTT.

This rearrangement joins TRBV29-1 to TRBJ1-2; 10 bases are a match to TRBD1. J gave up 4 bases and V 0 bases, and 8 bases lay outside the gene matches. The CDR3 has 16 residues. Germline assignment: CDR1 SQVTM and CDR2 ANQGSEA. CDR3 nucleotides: TGCAGCGTTGAAGATCCGGGACAGGGGTTGATCTATGGCTACACCTTC. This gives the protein CSVEDPGQGLIYGYTF.